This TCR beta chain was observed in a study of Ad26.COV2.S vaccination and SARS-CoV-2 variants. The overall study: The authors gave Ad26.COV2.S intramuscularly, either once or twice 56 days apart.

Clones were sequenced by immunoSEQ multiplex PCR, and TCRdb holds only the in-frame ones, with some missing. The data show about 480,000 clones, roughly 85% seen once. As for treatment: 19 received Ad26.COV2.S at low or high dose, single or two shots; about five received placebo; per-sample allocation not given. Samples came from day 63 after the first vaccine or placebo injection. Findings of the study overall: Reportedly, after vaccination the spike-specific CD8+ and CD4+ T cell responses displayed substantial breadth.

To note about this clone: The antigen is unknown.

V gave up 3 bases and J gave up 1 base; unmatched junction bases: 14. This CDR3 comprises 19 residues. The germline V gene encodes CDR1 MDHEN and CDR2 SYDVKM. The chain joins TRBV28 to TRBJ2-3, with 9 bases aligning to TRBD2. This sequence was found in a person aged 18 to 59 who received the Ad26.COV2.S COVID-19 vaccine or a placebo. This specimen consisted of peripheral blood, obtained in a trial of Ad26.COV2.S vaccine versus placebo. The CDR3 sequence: CASSLSSGIILHRTDTQYF. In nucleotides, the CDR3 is TGTGCCAGCAGTTTGTCTAGCGGGATTATCTTGCACCGCACAGATACGCAGTATTTT.